This T cell receptor beta chain was identified in a study of cytomegalovirus exposure and HLA in healthy donors. PCR employed 60 Vbeta and 13 Jbeta primers. In the study's own analysis: Roughly 11 million of the 80 million or so unique TCR beta chains counted in a later analysis were shared. Clones were read by immunoSEQ multiplex PCR, and TCRdb kept only the in-frame ones, dropping some. That table is the source of V, J and clone size, and D and trimming were worked out from the DNA. The table has about 90,000 clones, roughly 60% seen once. Germline V gene lookup returns CDR1 SGHRS and CDR2 YFSETQ. V was pared by 4 bases and J by 5 bases, with 12 bases of the junction left unmatched. This CDR3 is built from 16 residues. General study results and limits: Accurate HLA-A and HLA-B prediction from TCR beta sequences was reported for most subjects.

As to this clone: Its antigen is currently unknown.

The V gene is TRBV5-1, the J gene TRBJ2-7; 10 bases map to TRBD2. The receptor's source is a woman aged 45-65 years in good health and CMV-seropositive. Sequenced material: PBMCs. The CDR3 bases are TGCGCCAGCAGCCCCGGGAGAGCGGGGGGGAAAGACGAGCAGTACTTC. Translation gives CASSPGRAGGKDEQYF.